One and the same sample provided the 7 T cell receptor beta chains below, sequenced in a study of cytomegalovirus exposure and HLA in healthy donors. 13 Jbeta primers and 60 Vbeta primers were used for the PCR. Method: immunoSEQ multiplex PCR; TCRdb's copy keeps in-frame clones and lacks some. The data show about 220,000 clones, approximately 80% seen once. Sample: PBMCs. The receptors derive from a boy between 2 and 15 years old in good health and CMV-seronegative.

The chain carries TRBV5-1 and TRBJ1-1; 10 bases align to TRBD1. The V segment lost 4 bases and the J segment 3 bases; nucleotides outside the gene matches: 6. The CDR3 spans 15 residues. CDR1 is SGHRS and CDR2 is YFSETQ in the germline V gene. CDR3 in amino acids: CASSKTGTGDTEAFF. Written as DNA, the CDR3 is TGCGCCAGCAGCAAGACCGGGACAGGGGACACTGAAGCTTTCTTT.

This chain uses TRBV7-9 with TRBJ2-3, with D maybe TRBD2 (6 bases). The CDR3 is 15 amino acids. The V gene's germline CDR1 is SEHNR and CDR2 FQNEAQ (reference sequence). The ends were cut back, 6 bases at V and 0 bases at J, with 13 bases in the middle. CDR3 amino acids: CASRRVAVSTDTQYF. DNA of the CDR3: TGTGCCAGCAGGAGAGTAGCGGTGAGCACAGATACGCAGTATTTT.

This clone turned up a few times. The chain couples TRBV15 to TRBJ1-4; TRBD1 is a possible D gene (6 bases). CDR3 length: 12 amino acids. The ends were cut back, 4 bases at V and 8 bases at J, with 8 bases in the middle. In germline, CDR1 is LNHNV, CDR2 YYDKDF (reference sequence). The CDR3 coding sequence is TGTGCCACCAGCACTCAGGGGGAAAAACTGTTTTTT. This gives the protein CATSTQGEKLFF.

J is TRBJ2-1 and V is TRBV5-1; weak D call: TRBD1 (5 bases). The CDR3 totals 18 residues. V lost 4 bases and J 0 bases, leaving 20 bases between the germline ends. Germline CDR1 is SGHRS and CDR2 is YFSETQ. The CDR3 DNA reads TGCGCCAGCAGCCTTGCCCTTATCGACAGCATCTCCTACAATGAGCAGTTCTTC. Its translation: CASSLALIDSISYNEQFF.

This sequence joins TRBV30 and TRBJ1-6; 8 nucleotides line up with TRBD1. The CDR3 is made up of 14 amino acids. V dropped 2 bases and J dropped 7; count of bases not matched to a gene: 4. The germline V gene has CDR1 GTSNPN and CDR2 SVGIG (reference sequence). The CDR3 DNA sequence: TGTGCCTGGAGTCCCGGACAGGGAAATTCACCCCTCCACTTT. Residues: CAWSPGQGNSPLHF.

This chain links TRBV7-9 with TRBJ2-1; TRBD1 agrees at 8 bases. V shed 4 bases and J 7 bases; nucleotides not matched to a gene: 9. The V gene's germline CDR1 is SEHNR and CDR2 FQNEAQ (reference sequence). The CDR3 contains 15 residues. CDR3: CASSSRDRNPNEQFF. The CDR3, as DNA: TGTGCCAGCAGCTCCCGGGACAGGAATCCTAATGAGCAGTTCTTC.

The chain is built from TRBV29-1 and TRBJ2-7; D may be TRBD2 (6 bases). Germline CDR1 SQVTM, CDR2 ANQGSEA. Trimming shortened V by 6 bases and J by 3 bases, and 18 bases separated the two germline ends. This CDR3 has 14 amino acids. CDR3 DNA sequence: TGCAGCGTCCGCTTCGACGGGGGAAACTACGAGCAGTACTTC. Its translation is CSVRFDGGNYEQYF.